Listed below are T cell receptor beta chains from one sample, sequenced in a study of radiation and T cells in renal cell carcinoma. Profiled with immunoSEQ multiplex PCR; TCRdb holds only in-frame clones, not every one. This sample has about 49,000 clones, with approximately 83% found just once. The sequencing here drew on blood, taken from a patient whose treatment included radiotherapy and nephrectomy. Receptors were obtained from a woman in her sixties or seventies with renal cell carcinoma. CDR3s include the opening cysteine and the closing phenylalanine or tryptophan. D genes are given only for firm matches. Some rows have no size entry. The others give once, few or many, or a class for an expanded clone.

>-|-|TRBV19|TRBJ2-3
CATTRSGTDTQYF
TGTGCCACAACTCGGTCCGGTACAGATACGCAGTATTTT
>-|-|TRBV4-2|TRBJ1-5
CASSQEGASGNQPQHF
TGTGCCAGCAGCCAAGAGGGGGCCTCCGGCAATCAGCCCCAGCATTTT
>-|few|TRBV7-6|TRBJ2-5
CASSLVWDQETQYF
TGTGCCAGCAGCTTAGTCTGGGACCAAGAGACCCAGTACTTC
>TRBD1|-|TRBV27|TRBJ2-2
CASSRQGAPGELFF
TGTGCCAGCAGCCGCCAGGGGGCTCCCGGGGAGCTGTTTTTT
>-|-|TRBV4-3|TRBJ2-7
CASSQAWRGEQYF
TGCGCCAGCAGCCAAGCATGGCGCGGGGAGCAATACTTC
>TRBD1|-|TRBV9|TRBJ1-4
CASSPGQFFSTNEKLFF
TGTGCCAGCAGCCCGGGACAGTTTTTTTCAACTAATGAAAAACTGTTTTTT
>-|-|TRBV7-9|TRBJ1-2
CASALDYGYTF
TGTGCCAGCGCCTTAGACTATGGCTACACCTTC
>TRBD1|-|TRBV5-4|TRBJ1-6
CASSLDRGGSPLHF
TGTGCCAGCAGTCTGGACAGGGGTGGTTCACCCCTCCACTTT
>-|-|TRBV7-9|TRBJ1-5
CATARTDNQPQHF
TGTGCCACCGCCCGGACAGACAATCAGCCCCAGCATTTT
>TRBD1|-|TRBV14|TRBJ1-5
CASSLGGGRNQPQHF
TGTGCCAGCAGCCTTGGAGGGGGCCGGAATCAGCCCCAGCATTTT
>-|-|TRBV10-3|TRBJ2-7
CAISPEETYEQYF
TGTGCCATCAGTCCAGAAGAGACCTACGAGCAGTACTTC
>-|-|TRBV6-6|TRBJ2-5
CASSYGTAQETQYF
TGTGCCAGCAGTTATGGAACGGCACAAGAGACCCAGTACTTC
>-|-|TRBV18|TRBJ1-1
CASSPPGRAEVFF
TGTGCCAGCTCACCACCCGGCCGGGCAGAGGTTTTCTTT
>-|-|TRBV29-1|TRBJ2-7
CSAQRGRGSYEQYF
TGCAGCGCCCAAAGAGGCAGGGGATCCTACGAGCAGTACTTC
>-|medium-sized|TRBV30|TRBJ2-1
CAWSPSSYEQFF
TGTGCCTGGAGCCCCTCTAGCTATGAGCAGTTCTTC
>-|-|TRBV5-8|TRBJ2-2
CASSDRSGTGELFF
TGTGCCAGCAGCGACAGGTCAGGCACCGGGGAGCTGTTTTTT
>-|once|TRBV11-2|TRBJ2-7
CASSLLGATYEQYF
TGTGCCAGCAGCTTATTGGGAGCGACGTACGAGCAGTACTTC
>-|-|TRBV7-2|TRBJ1-2
CASSYSDRTYGYTF
TGTGCCAGCAGTTATTCCGACAGGACCTATGGCTACACCTTC
>TRBD2|once|TRBV4-3|TRBJ2-4
CASSQEFGRDIQYF
TGCGCCAGCAGCCAAGAATTTGGGAGGGACATTCAGTACTTC
>-|-|TRBV7-3|TRBJ1-1
CASSLIASTEAFF
TGTGCCAGCAGCTTAATAGCTTCGACTGAAGCTTTCTTT
>TRBD1|few|TRBV18|TRBJ2-7
CASSPGTGLSYEQYF
TGTGCCAGCTCACCAGGGACAGGGTTATCCTACGAGCAGTACTTC
>TRBD2|-|TRBV27|TRBJ2-2
CASGLGGGPNTGELFF
TGTGCCAGCGGGCTCGGCGGGGGGCCCAACACCGGGGAGCTGTTTTTT
>-|-|TRBV19|TRBJ2-1
CASSREGQNEQFF
TGTGCCAGTAGTAGAGAGGGCCAGAATGAGCAGTTCTTC
>TRBD2|-|TRBV7-2|TRBJ2-3
CASSPLAGVLTDTQYF
TGTGCCAGCAGCCCGCTAGCGGGAGTACTCACAGATACGCAGTATTTT
>TRBD1|-|TRBV7-3|TRBJ2-1
CASSWGQGLNNEQFF
TGTGCCAGCAGCTGGGGACAGGGGTTAAACAATGAGCAGTTCTTC
>-|-|TRBV11-2|TRBJ1-4
CASSPPTGINEKLFF
TGTGCCAGCAGCCCACCGACAGGAATTAATGAAAAACTGTTTTTT
>TRBD1|-|TRBV5-1|TRBJ2-5
CASSMDRVQETQYF
TGCGCCAGCAGCATGGACAGGGTCCAAGAGACCCAGTACTTC
>-|-|TRBV6-5|TRBJ2-7
CASSYSRVGEQYF
TGTGCCAGCAGTTACTCGCGGGTGGGGGAGCAGTACTTC
>TRBD1|-|TRBV6-5|TRBJ2-7
CASTPGQGYAYEQYF
TGTGCCAGCACCCCGGGACAGGGGTACGCCTACGAGCAGTACTTC